Sequencing of this T cell receptor (beta chain) was carried out in a study of regulatory T cells in long-lasting Graves disease. Across the whole study: Graves' patients (newly diagnosed) had been on antithyroid drugs under 3 months. Study-wide results and limits: Persistent disease showed a preference for TRBV28, TRBJ1-2 and TRBJ2-5.

This clonotype was seen repeatedly, ten times or more. No antigen is known for it. The time point was: newly diagnosed GD, antithyroid drugs for less than 3 months. PBMC RNA served as the TCR library source. Arm-PCR of CDR3 regions and iRepertoire HTBI primers were used to build TCR beta libraries. From the multiplex PCR reads, TCRdb called clonotypes with MiXCR, one entry per CDR3 protein. Of about 400,000 distinct CDR3 sequences in the sample, about 17% were seen once. With V trimmed by 4 bases and J by 4 bases, 0 bases remained unmatched. The CDR3 sequence is 12 residues long. These data also featured in a second study, about T cells in Graves' hyperthyroidism and ophthalmopathy. That source notes: Patients with ophthalmopathy were separated from those with stable hyperthyroidism by a 13 V-J model.

Sequenced material: peripheral blood mononuclear cells (PBMCs), taken at new diagnosis, from a patient treated with antithyroid drugs. The chain uses TRBV12-3 or TRBV12-4 and TRBJ1-2, with TRBD1 matching over 7 bases. The sequence was obtained from a woman younger than 35 with Graves disease. CDR3 amino acids: CASSWTGYGYTF. CDR3 coding DNA: TGTGCCAGCAGTTGGACAGGCTATGGCTACACCTTC.